The 14 T cell receptor beta chains given below trace back to one sample, sequenced in a study of technical replicates of blood from a few donors. Assay used: immunoSEQ multiplex PCR; TCRdb lists only in-frame clones, some missing. The sample includes about 17,000 clones, under 90% of them seen just once. The sequenced sample consisted of PBMCs. These receptors were collected from a human donor in good health. Some clones in this sample may be carry-over from other donors' samples.

This clone was found once. The chain has TRBV30 and TRBJ1-1; weak D call: TRBD1 (5 bases). V lost 4 bases and J lost 1, with 16 bases in between. This CDR3 has 15 residues. Germline lookup yields CDR1 GTSNPN and CDR2 SVGIG (reference sequence). CDR3 sequence reads: CAWIRRGLKNTEAFF. DNA of the CDR3: TGTGCCTGGATTAGAAGGGGCTTGAAGAACACTGAAGCTTTCTTT.

V gene TRBV5-6 combines with J gene TRBJ1-5; D remains ambiguous. CDR1 and CDR2 (germline): SGHDT, YYEEEE. CDR3 length: 14 residues. V lost 2 bases and J lost 1, with 7 bases in between. CDR3 bases: TGTGCCAGCAGCTTCCAGTTAAGCAATCAGCCCCAGCATTTT. Amino acid sequence: CASSFQLSNQPQHF.

The CDR3 region has the DNA TGTGCCAGCAGCTTAGCGTTCCAGTCACATGGCTACACCTTC. It encodes CASSLAFQSHGYTF. The chain is built from TRBV11-2 and TRBJ1-2; D not certain. CDR1 SGHAT and CDR2 FQNNGV come from the germline V gene. There are 14 residues in the CDR3. Trimming removed 1 base from V and 6 bases from J, with 12 bases in between.

V and J are TRBV9 and TRBJ2-3, with D uncertain. The CDR3 is 15 amino acids. Germline CDR1 and CDR2: SGDLS and YYNGEE. Trimming left V 3 bases short and J 4 bases short, with 15 bases between. The DNA of the CDR3 is TGTGCCAGCAGCGCACAGCTCGGCTGGGCAGATACGCAGTATTTT. Translation gives CASSAQLGWADTQYF.

V is TRBV11-2 and J is TRBJ2-1; TRBD2 matches 10 bases. CDR3 length: 15 residues. The V and J ends lost 5 bases and 4 bases, in that order; junction bases with no gene match: 5. Looked up from germline, CDR1 is SGHAT and CDR2 is FQNNGV. For the CDR3, the DNA is TGTGCCAGCAGCCCTCTTAGCGGGAGGTACAATGAGCAGTTCTTC. The encoded protein is CASSPLSGRYNEQFF.

The chain is built from TRBV7-9 and TRBJ2-7, with D possibly TRBD1 on 6 matching bases. CDR1 and CDR2 (germline): SEHNR, FQNEAQ (reference sequence). CDR3 length: 15 residues. Between the trimmed V and J ends, which lost 5 bases and 4 bases, there was a span of 18 bases. The CDR3 region is CASSNPTGPDYEQYF. Written as DNA, the CDR3 is TGTGCCAGCAGCAACCCGACAGGCCCAGATTACGAGCAGTACTTC.

The CDR3: CASSSDRGGEQYF. CDR3 nucleotide sequence: TGTGCCAGCAGCTCGGACAGGGGTGGCGAGCAGTACTTC. The rearrangement uses TRBV7-6 and TRBJ2-7; 9 bases are shared with TRBD1. The CDR3 is 13 residues long. In germline, CDR1 is SGHVS, CDR2 FNYEAQ. Unmatched junction bases numbered 4, after V lost 4 bases and J lost 6 bases. Combining the CDR3 with reference TRBV7-6 and TRBJ2-7 gives the whole variable domain GAGVSQSPRYKVTKRGQDVALRCDPISGHVSLYWYRQALGQGPEFLTYFNYEAQQDKSGLPNDRFSAERPEGSISTLTIQRTEQRDSAMYRCASSSDRGGEQYFGPGTRLTVT.

V and J are TRBV2 and TRBJ2-1, with 11 bases lining up with TRBD2. Trimming at V came to 4 bases and at J to 4 bases, leaving 3 bases not matched to a gene. The CDR3 has 15 residues. CDR1 and CDR2 (germline): SNHLY, FYNNEI. The CDR3 here is CASSVAGGPYNEQFF. The CDR3 region has the DNA TGTGCCAGCAGTGTAGCGGGAGGGCCATACAATGAGCAGTTCTTC.

This chain connects TRBV5-1 to TRBJ2-1, with D perhaps matching TRBD2 (5 bases). V was pared by 0 bases and J by 5 bases, with 12 bases between. In germline, CDR1 is SGHRS, CDR2 YFSETQ. CDR3 length equals 15 residues. The CDR3 spells CASSLGGGGHNEQFF. The CDR3 DNA sequence: TGCGCCAGCAGCTTGGGTGGCGGCGGGCACAATGAGCAGTTCTTC.

The chain couples TRBV27 to TRBJ2-3; 15 bases match TRBD2. The CDR3 totals 15 residues. J lost 7 bases, V lost 3 bases, and 2 bases had no gene match. The germline V gene has CDR1 MNHEY and CDR2 SMNVEV (reference sequence). The CDR3 reads CASSLGLAGGYTQYF. Here the CDR3 DNA reads TGTGCCAGCAGTTTGGGACTAGCGGGAGGATATACGCAGTATTTT.

The V gene is TRBV7-6, the J gene TRBJ2-2, with TRBD1 identical over 8 bases. CDR3 length: 18 residues. The junction had 16 bases not matched to a gene; V was cut back by 5 bases and J by 5 bases. Germline CDR1 reads SGHVS; CDR2 reads FNYEAQ. The chain's CDR3 is CASSLPPSGGVWTGELFF. CDR3 sequence (DNA): TGTGCCAGCAGCCTTCCCCCCTCAGGGGGCGTATGGACCGGGGAGCTGTTTTTT.

The chain couples TRBV7-7 to TRBJ1-5, with D possibly matching TRBD1 (6 bases). Trimming left V 5 bases short and J 6 bases short, with 11 bases between. CDR1 and CDR2 from the germline V gene are SSHAT and FNYEAQ (reference sequence). The CDR3 totals 13 residues. This CDR3 is CASSPGVGQPQHF. The CDR3 coding sequence is TGTGCCAGCAGCCCAGGGGTGGGTCAGCCCCAGCATTTT. Looking up the rest from reference TRBV7-7 and TRBJ1-5 gives the full variable domain: GAGVSQSPRYKVTKRGQDVTLRCDPISSHATLYWYQQALGQGPEFLTYFNYEAQPDKSGLPSDRFSAERPEGSISTLTIQRTEQRDSAMYRCASSPGVGQPQHFGDGTRLSIL.

This sequence joins TRBV11-3 and TRBJ2-5; 9 bases fit TRBD1. CDR1 and CDR2 (germline): SGHNT, YENEEA. V lost 5 bases to trimming and J lost 2 bases; unmatched junction nucleotides: 6. CDR3 length: 15 residues. For the CDR3, the DNA is TGTGCCAGCAGCCCTGGGGACAGGGAACAAGAGACCCAGTACTTC. This gives the protein CASSPGDREQETQYF.

V gene TRBV29-1 combines with J gene TRBJ2-7; 7 bases map to TRBD1. Germline values: CDR1 SQVTM, CDR2 ANQGSEA. The CDR3 has 11 residues. V trimming: 4 bases; J trimming: 4 bases; junction bases outside the gene matches: 1. In nucleotides, the CDR3 is TGCAGCGTTGTCAGGGGGTACGAGCAGTACTTC. It is translated as CSVVRGYEQYF.